What follows is one T cell receptor (beta chain) and its context. Its target is unknown. This sample was taken from a study of cytomegalovirus exposure and HLA in healthy donors. Study overall: Genetic ancestry analysis placed about 76% of the 398 donors that were genotyped in the Caucasian-associated cluster.

Germline lookup yields CDR1 SQVTM and CDR2 ANQGSEA. V was pared by 6 bases and J by 2 bases, with 5 bases of the junction left unmatched. CDR3 size: 14 residues. PCR primers comprised 60 Vbeta and 13 Jbeta primers. Clones were read by immunoSEQ multiplex PCR, and TCRdb kept only the in-frame ones, dropping some. The sample includes fewer than 250,000 clones, about 79% seen only once; the top ten take 1.8%. General study results and limits: Rare TCR sequences predominated, though certain public TCRs were found in many donors.

This chain connects TRBV29-1 to TRBJ2-3; 10 bases fit TRBD1. Sequenced material: PBMCs. This receptor was taken from a male donor in good health and CMV-seronegative. CDR3 bases: TGCAGCGTCCGGGACAGGGGACCCACAGATACGCAGTATTTT. It specifies CSVRDRGPTDTQYF.